This section outlines one T cell receptor (beta chain) sequence together with its context. Its cognate antigen is unknown. CDR1 SGHTA and CDR2 FQGNSA come from the germline V gene. V was clipped by 5 bases and J by 6 bases, with 18 bases between them. This CDR3 contains 15 residues. The data derive from a study of T cell responses to AZD1222 COVID-19 vaccine. General study findings and limits: The repertoires were collected only after the peak T cell response.

Measured with immunoSEQ multiplex PCR; TCRdb has only the in-frame clones, and not every one. There are 200,000 or so clones in the sample; 85% to 95% occur only once, and roughly a tenth lies in the top ten. This receptor was identified in an adult in good health. This chain links TRBV7-2 with TRBJ2-3; either TRBD1 or TRBD2 may fit D (5 bases each). Sample: peripheral blood, taken on day 0 of AZD1222 vaccination. The CDR3 bases are TGTGCCAGCAGCATGGGACCCCTTCCGTCGGATACGCAGTATTTT. Protein product: CASSMGPLPSDTQYF.